A selection of T cell receptor beta chains follows, all from one sample in a study of blood T cell repertoires in COVID-19. Profiling relied on immunoSEQ multiplex PCR, and the TCRdb table lists in-frame clones only, not all of them. The table includes 280,000 or so clones, 70% to 90% detected once. What was sequenced was PBMCs or T cells enriched from blood (not recorded which). Source of these receptors: a man aged 30 to 39 who had recovered from COVID-19. The CDR3 runs from the conserved cysteine through the conserved F or W. Fields, in order: J gene, V gene, CDR3 protein.

>TRBJ2-2|TRBV5-1
CASSWDWTRELFF
>TRBJ1-1|TRBV6-4
CASRDTDYGSTEAFF
>TRBJ1-1|TRBV7-2
CASSLVSWAGKNTEAFF
>TRBJ2-7|TRBV3-1/TRBV3-2
CASSRRQSGYEQYF
>TRBJ1-2|TRBV15
CATSRDMGARGYTF
>TRBJ1-3|TRBV9
CASSVGTPTRDRGNTIYF
>TRBJ2-6|TRBV14
CASSQVASSGANVLTF
>TRBJ1-2|TRBV20-1
CSASSVTNYGYTF
>TRBJ2-7|TRBV6-2/TRBV6-3
CASSRTERYEQYF
>TRBJ2-3|TRBV7-2
CASRLTGRDTQYF
>TRBJ1-2|TRBV12-3/TRBV12-4
CASSLGHVHGYTF
>TRBJ2-1|TRBV7-8
CASSFSRGSSYNEQFF
>TRBJ2-5|TRBV7-2
CASGGRQGQETQYF
>TRBJ1-2|TRBV9
CASSPAPGQGGYTF
>TRBJ1-4|TRBV19
CASSDPGQLNEKLFF
>TRBJ1-3|TRBV10-3
CAITELSGNTIYF
>TRBJ1-2|TRBV11-2
CASSDYGYTF
>TRBJ2-7|TRBV27
CASSLSGREQYF
>TRBJ2-7|TRBV6-1
CASSERGQRYEQYF
>TRBJ2-1|TRBV25-1
CASSVMGLHNEQFF
>TRBJ2-5|TRBV5-6
CASSVRGFQETQYF
>TRBJ2-7|TRBV27
CASKVGLAAYEQYF
>TRBJ1-2|TRBV7-2
CASSALGVYGYTF
>TRBJ1-2|TRBV6-5
CASSRPSRGGYTF
>TRBJ2-3|TRBV5-1
CASSLLSSGGSTDTQYF
>TRBJ2-3|TRBV4-2
CASSQTRGGADGFLDTQYF
>TRBJ1-6|TRBV7-3
CASSLRAQLNSPLHF
>TRBJ1-1|TRBV2
CASSDLVESTEAFF
>TRBJ1-2|TRBV9
CASSDNRGRDPTPNYGYTF
>TRBJ1-5|TRBV10-3
CAISSGNQPQHF
>TRBJ2-1|TRBV3-1/TRBV3-2
CASSPTSVPYNEQFF
>TRBJ2-3|TRBV6-5
CASSQGSPDTQYF
>TRBJ2-2|TRBV30
CAWSLPRGQPDNTGELFF
>TRBJ1-3|TRBV7-6
CASSLRGGVSGNTIYF
>TRBJ2-2|TRBV7-8
CASSPDRTGELFF
>TRBJ1-5|TRBV5-5
CASSWGGNSNQPQHF
>TRBJ2-3|TRBV5-4
CASSLSDTQYF
>TRBJ2-1|TRBV7-2
CASSSTGLARYNEQFF
>TRBJ1-3|TRBV4-1
CASSQGPRDSSGNTIYF
>TRBJ1-2|TRBV6-6
CASTLEERGYTF
>TRBJ2-7|TRBV12-3/TRBV12-4
CASSFVRVHEQYF
>TRBJ1-2|TRBV5-1
CASSYREGNGYTF
>TRBJ2-1|TRBV2
CARLLHPRYQTSGGSYNEQFF
>TRBJ1-4|TRBV14
CASSQGGRGGLFF
>TRBJ1-2|TRBV11-2
CASSIGDRARGLSF
>TRBJ2-1|TRBV29-1
CSVPPGWAGNLGVGEQFF
>TRBJ1-5|TRBV13
CASSSIRDRDQPQHF
>TRBJ1-5|TRBV19
CASSILDRVNQPQHF